The sequence of this T cell receptor beta chain was determined in a study of graft-versus-host responses after intestinal transplantation. Investigators treated the graft tissue so that it released intraepithelial and lamina propria lymphocytes. V lost 7 bases, J lost 0 bases, and 22 bases lay in between. Germline V gene sequence: CDR1 LNHDA, CDR2 SQIVND (reference sequence). There are 18 residues in the CDR3. On this clone itself: Its antigen is currently unknown.

Study-wide results and limits: Recipient bone marrow held GvH clones, some seen earlier in ileum or blood.

Sequenced by immunoSEQ multiplex PCR; TCRdb stores in-frame clones only, minus some. The sample has some 15,000 clones, around 82% seen once. The clonotype originates from a human patient who received an intestinal transplant, so some T cells may come from the graft donor. J is TRBJ2-1 and V is TRBV19; no reliable D call. This specimen consisted of ileum tissue, obtained 17 days after transplant. CDR3 nucleotide sequence: TGTGCCAGTATCCCTAGGGTGGGGTTGGCGAGCTCCTACAATGAGCAGTTCTTC. Translating gives CASIPRVGLASSYNEQFF.